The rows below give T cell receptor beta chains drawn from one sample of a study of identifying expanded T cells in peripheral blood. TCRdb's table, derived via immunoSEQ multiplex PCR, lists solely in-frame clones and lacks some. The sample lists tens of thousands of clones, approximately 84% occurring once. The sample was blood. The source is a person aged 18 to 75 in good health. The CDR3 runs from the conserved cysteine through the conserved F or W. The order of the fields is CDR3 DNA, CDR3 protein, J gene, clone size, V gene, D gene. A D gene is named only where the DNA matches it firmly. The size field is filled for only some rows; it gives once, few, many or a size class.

CDR3 DNA: TGTGCCAGCAGCTTGAATTACCTAAATTCACCCCTCCACTTT; CDR3 protein: CASSLNYLNSPLHF; J gene: TRBJ1-6; clone size: -; V gene: TRBV7-2; D gene: -
CDR3 DNA: TGTGCCAGCAGCGCCCCCGCGGGAAACACCATATATTTT; CDR3 protein: CASSAPAGNTIYF; J gene: TRBJ1-3; clone size: -; V gene: TRBV9; D gene: -
CDR3 DNA: TGTGCCAGCAGTATACAGGGATCACCCCTCCACTTT; CDR3 protein: CASSIQGSPLHF; J gene: TRBJ1-6; clone size: once; V gene: TRBV2; D gene: -
CDR3 DNA: TGTGCCAGCAGTGAAGGGCTAAAAGGGACCCAGCATTTT; CDR3 protein: CASSEGLKGTQHF; J gene: TRBJ1-5; clone size: -; V gene: TRBV6-1; D gene: -
CDR3 DNA: TGTGCCAGCAGTTACGGGGATTTCCGCGGCTACACCTTC; CDR3 protein: CASSYGDFRGYTF; J gene: TRBJ1-2; clone size: -; V gene: TRBV6-5; D gene: -
CDR3 DNA: TGTGCCTGGAGTGTTCCGGGATGGACCGGGGAGCTGTTTTTT; CDR3 protein: CAWSVPGWTGELFF; J gene: TRBJ2-2; clone size: -; V gene: TRBV30; D gene: -
CDR3 DNA: TGTGCCAGCACCTCCCACATCGGGGGTACTAACTATGGCTACACCTTC; CDR3 protein: CASTSHIGGTNYGYTF; J gene: TRBJ1-2; clone size: -; V gene: TRBV27; D gene: -
CDR3 DNA: TGTGCCAGCAGGGCCGGGACAGGGTATGGCTACACCTTC; CDR3 protein: CASRAGTGYGYTF; J gene: TRBJ1-2; clone size: -; V gene: TRBV9; D gene: TRBD1
CDR3 DNA: TGTGCCAGCAGTTGGAGCCAAGAGACCCAGTACTTC; CDR3 protein: CASSWSQETQYF; J gene: TRBJ2-5; clone size: -; V gene: TRBV6-6; D gene: -
CDR3 DNA: TGTGCCAGCACCTCCTTGGGACTAGTGGGGACCCAGTACTTC; CDR3 protein: CASTSLGLVGTQYF; J gene: TRBJ2-5; clone size: -; V gene: TRBV7-9; D gene: TRBD2
CDR3 DNA: TGTGCCAGTAGTATCGAACTGAACTATGGCTACACCTTC; CDR3 protein: CASSIELNYGYTF; J gene: TRBJ1-2; clone size: -; V gene: TRBV19; D gene: -
CDR3 DNA: TGTGCCAGCAGTCAACACCAAACCGGGGCCGGGGCCAACGTCCTGACTTTC; CDR3 protein: CASSQHQTGAGANVLTF; J gene: TRBJ2-6; clone size: -; V gene: TRBV2; D gene: -
CDR3 DNA: TGCAGCGCCCTCGGGAGGAGTGGCACAGATACGCAGTATTTT; CDR3 protein: CSALGRSGTDTQYF; J gene: TRBJ2-3; clone size: -; V gene: TRBV29-1; D gene: TRBD2
CDR3 DNA: TGTGCCAGCAGCGACTCTGGGGGAAGAAGCAATCAGCCCCAGCATTTT; CDR3 protein: CASSDSGGRSNQPQHF; J gene: TRBJ1-5; clone size: -; V gene: TRBV7-9; D gene: -
CDR3 DNA: TGCAGCGCCCACCGGGGCTGGGGGGACACTGAAGCTTTCTTT; CDR3 protein: CSAHRGWGDTEAFF; J gene: TRBJ1-1; clone size: once; V gene: TRBV29-1; D gene: -
CDR3 DNA: TGTGCCAGCAGCTTTGGTGACTTTGGCGAGCAGTACTTC; CDR3 protein: CASSFGDFGEQYF; J gene: TRBJ2-7; clone size: -; V gene: TRBV5-6; D gene: -
CDR3 DNA: TGTGCCAGCTCTCGACTAGGCCGTCCAGACACAGATACGCAGTATTTT; CDR3 protein: CASSRLGRPDTDTQYF; J gene: TRBJ2-3; clone size: -; V gene: TRBV9; D gene: -
CDR3 DNA: TGTGCCTGGAGTCCCAGGGGAAATACTGAAGCTTTCTTT; CDR3 protein: CAWSPRGNTEAFF; J gene: TRBJ1-1; clone size: -; V gene: TRBV30; D gene: -
CDR3 DNA: TGTGCCAGCAGTCCCCCAAACCTTGAAGCTTTCTTT; CDR3 protein: CASSPPNLEAFF; J gene: TRBJ1-1; clone size: -; V gene: TRBV28; D gene: -
CDR3 DNA: TGTGCCAGCAGTTCTAATAGCTACGAGCAGTACTTC; CDR3 protein: CASSSNSYEQYF; J gene: TRBJ2-7; clone size: -; V gene: TRBV6-5; D gene: -
CDR3 DNA: TGTGCCAGCGGTCTGACAGGGACGAACACTGAAGCTTTCTTT; CDR3 protein: CASGLTGTNTEAFF; J gene: TRBJ1-1; clone size: -; V gene: TRBV6-5; D gene: TRBD1
CDR3 DNA: TGTGCCAGCAGCGTGGGAGATAGCCTATTCACAGATACGCAGTATTTT; CDR3 protein: CASSVGDSLFTDTQYF; J gene: TRBJ2-3; clone size: -; V gene: TRBV9; D gene: -
CDR3 DNA: TGTGCCAGCAGTTTATCGTTGAACACTGAAGCTTTCTTT; CDR3 protein: CASSLSLNTEAFF; J gene: TRBJ1-1; clone size: few; V gene: TRBV27; D gene: -
CDR3 DNA: TGTGCCAGCAGATATCGGGCCTCCGGCAATGAGCAGTTCTTC; CDR3 protein: CASRYRASGNEQFF; J gene: TRBJ2-1; clone size: -; V gene: TRBV6-1; D gene: -
CDR3 DNA: TGTGCCACCGATCGGACAGGTTATGGCTACACCTTC; CDR3 protein: CATDRTGYGYTF; J gene: TRBJ1-2; clone size: many; V gene: TRBV2; D gene: TRBD1
CDR3 DNA: TGTGCCAGCAGCCAAGAGGGGACCGGGACAGCAGAGGTCGGGGAGCTGTTTTTT; CDR3 protein: CASSQEGTGTAEVGELFF; J gene: TRBJ2-2; clone size: -; V gene: TRBV14; D gene: TRBD1
CDR3 DNA: TGTGCCAGCAGCTTAGGGGGGGGGCAAGGCTACACCTTC; CDR3 protein: CASSLGGGQGYTF; J gene: TRBJ1-2; clone size: once; V gene: TRBV5-4; D gene: -
CDR3 DNA: TGTGCCAGCTCACACTCGCCGGGACAGGTCGCAACTAATGAAAAACTGTTTTTT; CDR3 protein: CASSHSPGQVATNEKLFF; J gene: TRBJ1-4; clone size: -; V gene: TRBV18; D gene: TRBD1
CDR3 DNA: TGTGCCAGCAGTGAAGAGCGGGGGGGCACAGATACGCAGTATTTT; CDR3 protein: CASSEERGGTDTQYF; J gene: TRBJ2-3; clone size: -; V gene: TRBV6-1; D gene: TRBD2
CDR3 DNA: TGTGCCAGCCAAGGACTGACGAACACCGGGGAGCTGTTTTTT; CDR3 protein: CASQGLTNTGELFF; J gene: TRBJ2-2; clone size: few; V gene: TRBV27; D gene: -
CDR3 DNA: TGCGCCAGCAGTCTAAGGTTGGTTACCTACGAGCAGTACTTC; CDR3 protein: CASSLRLVTYEQYF; J gene: TRBJ2-7; clone size: -; V gene: TRBV23-1; D gene: -
CDR3 DNA: TGTGCCAGCGGACAGGGGGTTGGGAACACTGAAGCTTTCTTT; CDR3 protein: CASGQGVGNTEAFF; J gene: TRBJ1-1; clone size: -; V gene: TRBV7-9; D gene: TRBD1
CDR3 DNA: TGTGCCAGCAGCTTACACGGACAGTCAACCACCGGGGAGCTGTTTTTT; CDR3 protein: CASSLHGQSTTGELFF; J gene: TRBJ2-2; clone size: -; V gene: TRBV7-6; D gene: -
CDR3 DNA: TGTGCCAGCAGCCGAGGGACAGGGCGACGTAATTCACCCCTCCACTTT; CDR3 protein: CASSRGTGRRNSPLHF; J gene: TRBJ1-6; clone size: many; V gene: TRBV7-9; D gene: TRBD1
CDR3 DNA: TGTGCCAGCAGCTTAAGGACAGGGATGGACTATGGCTACACCTTC; CDR3 protein: CASSLRTGMDYGYTF; J gene: TRBJ1-2; clone size: -; V gene: TRBV4-2; D gene: TRBD1
CDR3 DNA: TGTGCCAGCAGCCCGGGACAGCCTGCAACTAATGAAAAACTGTTTTTT; CDR3 protein: CASSPGQPATNEKLFF; J gene: TRBJ1-4; clone size: -; V gene: TRBV7-6; D gene: TRBD1
CDR3 DNA: TGCGCCAGCAGCCTGGAGTGGGACAGCCGGACTGGGGCCAACGTCCTGACTTTC; CDR3 protein: CASSLEWDSRTGANVLTF; J gene: TRBJ2-6; clone size: -; V gene: TRBV5-1; D gene: TRBD1
CDR3 DNA: TGTGCCAGCTCACCAAGGACGTCTGGTGGCTACACCTTC; CDR3 protein: CASSPRTSGGYTF; J gene: TRBJ1-2; clone size: -; V gene: TRBV18; D gene: -
CDR3 DNA: TGTGCCACCTCGGGAGGGTCTGGGGAGCTGTTTTTT; CDR3 protein: CATSGGSGELFF; J gene: TRBJ2-2; clone size: -; V gene: TRBV27; D gene: TRBD2
CDR3 DNA: TGTGCCAGCAGCTTAGGAGGGGGCGGAGAGACCCAGTACTTC; CDR3 protein: CASSLGGGGETQYF; J gene: TRBJ2-5; clone size: -; V gene: TRBV7-7; D gene: TRBD1
CDR3 DNA: TGTGCCAGCAGCTCGAGACCCGAACTTTCCACCATATATTTT; CDR3 protein: CASSSRPELSTIYF; J gene: TRBJ1-3; clone size: -; V gene: TRBV5-8; D gene: -
CDR3 DNA: TGTGCCAGCTCACCGGGACAGGGGAACACTGAAGCTTTCTTT; CDR3 protein: CASSPGQGNTEAFF; J gene: TRBJ1-1; clone size: -; V gene: TRBV18; D gene: TRBD1
CDR3 DNA: TGTGCCAGCACCATGACAGGGCCGGGAAACACCATATATTTT; CDR3 protein: CASTMTGPGNTIYF; J gene: TRBJ1-3; clone size: few; V gene: TRBV5-6; D gene: TRBD1
CDR3 DNA: TGTGCCAGCAGGGACAGGGGCGACACTGAAGCTTTCTTT; CDR3 protein: CASRDRGDTEAFF; J gene: TRBJ1-1; clone size: -; V gene: TRBV25-1; D gene: TRBD1
CDR3 DNA: TGTGCCTGGAGTGTGGGCACAGATACGCAGTATTTT; CDR3 protein: CAWSVGTDTQYF; J gene: TRBJ2-3; clone size: -; V gene: TRBV30; D gene: -
CDR3 DNA: TGTGCCTGGAGCGACCTCGAGTTGACTGAAGCTTTCTTT; CDR3 protein: CAWSDLELTEAFF; J gene: TRBJ1-1; clone size: -; V gene: TRBV30; D gene: -
CDR3 DNA: TGTGCCAGCAGTGACCACAGGGATGATGAGCAGTTCTTC; CDR3 protein: CASSDHRDDEQFF; J gene: TRBJ2-1; clone size: few; V gene: TRBV6-6; D gene: -
CDR3 DNA: TGTGCCAGCACCGTGATCGGGGGGGTTGAAGCTTTCTTT; CDR3 protein: CASTVIGGVEAFF; J gene: TRBJ1-1; clone size: -; V gene: TRBV5-5; D gene: -
CDR3 DNA: TGTGCCAGTAGCTGGACAGGGGGCAAAGCTTTCTTT; CDR3 protein: CASSWTGGKAFF; J gene: TRBJ1-1; clone size: -; V gene: TRBV19; D gene: TRBD1
CDR3 DNA: TGTGCCAGCAGCCAGGACCGAGATTCCTATGGCTACACCTTC; CDR3 protein: CASSQDRDSYGYTF; J gene: TRBJ1-2; clone size: -; V gene: TRBV5-4; D gene: -
CDR3 DNA: TGTGCCAGCAGATACGAAATCAAGCAGTACTTC; CDR3 protein: CASRYEIKQYF; J gene: TRBJ2-7; clone size: -; V gene: TRBV6-5; D gene: -
CDR3 DNA: TGTGCCTGGAGTGTGCAGGCTAACTATGGCTACACCTTC; CDR3 protein: CAWSVQANYGYTF; J gene: TRBJ1-2; clone size: few; V gene: TRBV30; D gene: -
CDR3 DNA: TGTGCCAGCAGCATAGGGGGTCCCGGAAACACCATATATTTT; CDR3 protein: CASSIGGPGNTIYF; J gene: TRBJ1-3; clone size: -; V gene: TRBV11-3; D gene: -
CDR3 DNA: TGTGCCAGCAGTACCCCGGGACAGGGTACGAAGCAGTACTTC; CDR3 protein: CASSTPGQGTKQYF; J gene: TRBJ2-7; clone size: once; V gene: TRBV6-5; D gene: TRBD1
CDR3 DNA: TGTGCCAGCAGCTTGGTTGGGGAGAAACCCTACAATGAGCAGTTCTTC; CDR3 protein: CASSLVGEKPYNEQFF; J gene: TRBJ2-1; clone size: -; V gene: TRBV11-3; D gene: -
CDR3 DNA: TGTGCCAGCAGATCCATGACTGTCACTGAAGCTTTCTTT; CDR3 protein: CASRSMTVTEAFF; J gene: TRBJ1-1; clone size: -; V gene: TRBV6-1; D gene: -
CDR3 DNA: TGTGCCAGTAGTAGTTGGAGGGAACTAGCGGGGGAGAATGAGCAGTTCTTC; CDR3 protein: CASSSWRELAGENEQFF; J gene: TRBJ2-1; clone size: -; V gene: TRBV19; D gene: TRBD2
CDR3 DNA: TGTGCCAGTAGGGGGGTTTGGAATGAAAAACTGTTTTTT; CDR3 protein: CASRGVWNEKLFF; J gene: TRBJ1-4; clone size: -; V gene: TRBV19; D gene: -
CDR3 DNA: TGCAGTGCTAGAAACAGGGAGGCTTTCTTT; CDR3 protein: CSARNREAFF; J gene: TRBJ1-1; clone size: -; V gene: TRBV20-1; D gene: -